The entry below describes one T cell receptor beta chain. CDR1 and CDR2 (germline): MNHEY, SMNVEV (reference sequence). This CDR3 contains 14 residues. The junction had 4 bases not matched to a gene; V was cut back by 5 bases and J by 4 bases. The data were taken from a study of blood T cell repertoires in COVID-19. Study at large: Researchers got acute and convalescent COVID-19 samples from the United States, Italy and Spain.

Using immunoSEQ multiplex PCR, the repertoire was profiled, and TCRdb retains in-frame clones only, with some absent. The sample includes under 250,000 clones, approximately 91% of them seen just once. The sequence was obtained from a man aged 40-55 years with acute or convalescent COVID-19. Sequenced: peripheral blood. The V gene is TRBV27, the J gene TRBJ2-1, with 8 bases identical to TRBD1. The CDR3 nucleotides read TGTGCCAGCAGTCGACGACAGGGGTACAATGAGCAGTTCTTC. Translated, it gives CASSRRQGYNEQFF.